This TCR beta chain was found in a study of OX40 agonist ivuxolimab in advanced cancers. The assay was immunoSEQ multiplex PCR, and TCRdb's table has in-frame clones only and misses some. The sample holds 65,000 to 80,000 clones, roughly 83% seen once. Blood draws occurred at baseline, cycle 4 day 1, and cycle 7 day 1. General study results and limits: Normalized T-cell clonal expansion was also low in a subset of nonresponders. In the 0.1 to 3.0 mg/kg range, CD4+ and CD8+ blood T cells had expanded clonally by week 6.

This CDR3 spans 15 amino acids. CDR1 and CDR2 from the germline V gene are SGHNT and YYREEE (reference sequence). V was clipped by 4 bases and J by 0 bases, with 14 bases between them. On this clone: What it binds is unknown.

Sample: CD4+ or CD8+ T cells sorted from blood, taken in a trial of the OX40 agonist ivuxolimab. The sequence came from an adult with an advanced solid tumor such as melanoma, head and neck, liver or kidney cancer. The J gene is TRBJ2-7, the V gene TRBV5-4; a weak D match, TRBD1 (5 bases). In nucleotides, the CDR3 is TGTGCCAGCAGCCTGGCAGGGCATCTCTCCTACGAGCAGTACTTC. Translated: CASSLAGHLSYEQYF.